This T cell receptor beta chain was retrieved from a study of vaccination effects on CD4 cells after COVID-19. Findings and limits, study-wide: Common cold coronaviruses were cross-recognized by only 1 of 255 vaccine-induced clones in healthy vaccinees. In the late period after vaccination, infection- and vaccine-induced clones contracted markedly.

Under the ViraFEST assay, PBMC were stimulated with viral peptide pools so that antigen-specific CD4+ T cells expanded. Sequencing was performed afterwards. A 10-day culture period preceded the isolation of CD4+ T cells. Participants were given two doses of BNT162b2 or mRNA-1273 vaccine. Cultures used more than 1.5 million PBMC per well, around 9 IU/ml IL-2 and approximately 11 ug/ml peptides. A remark on this clone: Its specificity is not known.

Sequenced by immunoSEQ multiplex PCR; TCRdb stores in-frame clones only, minus some. This sample has around 29,000 clones, with roughly 74% found just once. The CDR3 has 11 residues. CDR1 is SGHDT and CDR2 is YYEEEE in the germline V gene. The V gene lost 7 bases and the J gene lost 5 bases, with 10 bases spanning the gap. Sequencing was performed on CD4+ T cells from PBMCs cultured with HCoV-NL63 spike peptides, taken after COVID-19 vaccination. The receptor's source is a human donor who received a COVID-19 vaccine. The rearrangement links TRBV5-6 to TRBJ2-7; D is ambiguous. The CDR3 spells CASSYDHEQYF. CDR3 in DNA: TGTGCCAGCTCCTACGACCACGAGCAGTACTTC. Full variable domain (remainder filled in from reference TRBV5-6 and TRBJ2-7): DAGVTQSPTHLIKTRGQQVTLRCSPKSGHDTVSWYQQALGQGPQFIFQYYEEEERQRGNFPDRFSGHQFPNYSSELNVNALLLGDSALYLCASSYDHEQYFGPGTRLTVT.